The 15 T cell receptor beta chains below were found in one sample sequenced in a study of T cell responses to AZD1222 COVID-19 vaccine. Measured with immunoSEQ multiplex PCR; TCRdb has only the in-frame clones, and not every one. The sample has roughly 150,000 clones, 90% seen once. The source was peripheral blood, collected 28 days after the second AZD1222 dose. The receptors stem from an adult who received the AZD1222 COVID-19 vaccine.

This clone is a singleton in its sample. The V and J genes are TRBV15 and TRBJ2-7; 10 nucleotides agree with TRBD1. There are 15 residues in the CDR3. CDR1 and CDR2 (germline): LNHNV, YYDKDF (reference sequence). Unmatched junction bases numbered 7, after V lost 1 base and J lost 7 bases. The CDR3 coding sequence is TGTGCCACCAGCAGAGGCGACAGGGGGCGGGAAGAGCAGTACTTC. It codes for CATSRGDRGREEQYF.

Here the CDR3 reads CASSLGQGIDYGYTF. DNA of the CDR3: TGTGCCAGCAGCTTAGGACAGGGGATTGACTATGGCTACACCTTC. J is TRBJ1-2 and V is TRBV7-9, with 8 bases identical to TRBD1. Germline-derived CDR1 and CDR2 are SEHNR and FQNEAQ (reference sequence). This CDR3 spans 15 amino acids. The J segment lost 3 bases and the V segment lost 1 base, leaving 4 bases of the junction unmatched.

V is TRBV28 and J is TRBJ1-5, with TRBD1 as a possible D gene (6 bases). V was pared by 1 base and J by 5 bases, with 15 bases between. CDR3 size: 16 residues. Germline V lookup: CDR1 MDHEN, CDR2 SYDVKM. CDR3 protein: CASSLSQTGSYQPQHF. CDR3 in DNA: TGTGCCAGCAGTTTATCCCAGACAGGCAGTTATCAGCCCCAGCATTTT.

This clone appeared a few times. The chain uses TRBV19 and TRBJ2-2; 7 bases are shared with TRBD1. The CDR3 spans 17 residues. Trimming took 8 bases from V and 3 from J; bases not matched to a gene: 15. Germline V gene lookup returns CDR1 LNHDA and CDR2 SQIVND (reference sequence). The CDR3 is CASSRTGGGPYTGELFF. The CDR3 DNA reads TGTGCCAGTTCCAGGACAGGCGGTGGGCCTTACACCGGGGAGCTGTTTTTT.

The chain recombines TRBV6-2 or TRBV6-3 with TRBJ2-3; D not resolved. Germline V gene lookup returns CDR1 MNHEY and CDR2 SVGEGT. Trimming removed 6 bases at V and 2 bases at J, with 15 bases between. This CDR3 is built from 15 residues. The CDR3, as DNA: TGTGCCAGCAGCAAGCTAGTAGCTTTCACAGATACGCAGTATTTT. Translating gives CASSKLVAFTDTQYF.

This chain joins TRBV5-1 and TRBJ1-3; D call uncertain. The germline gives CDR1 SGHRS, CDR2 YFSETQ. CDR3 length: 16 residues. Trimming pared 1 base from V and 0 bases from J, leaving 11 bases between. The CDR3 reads CASSLNEATSGNTIYF. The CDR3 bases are TGCGCCAGCAGCTTGAATGAGGCGACCTCTGGAAACACCATATATTTT.

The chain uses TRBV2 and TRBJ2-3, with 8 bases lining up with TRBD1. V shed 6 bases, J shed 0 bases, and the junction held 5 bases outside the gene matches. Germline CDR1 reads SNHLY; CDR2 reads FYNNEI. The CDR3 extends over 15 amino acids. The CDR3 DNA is TGTGCCAGCAGAACAGGGGGTTATAGCACAGATACGCAGTATTTT. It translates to CASRTGGYSTDTQYF.

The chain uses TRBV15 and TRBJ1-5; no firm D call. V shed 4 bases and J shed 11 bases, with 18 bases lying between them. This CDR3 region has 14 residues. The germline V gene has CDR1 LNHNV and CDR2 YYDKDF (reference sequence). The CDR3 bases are TGTGCCACCAGCACCGCCTCTCGTCGTACGGCCCAGCATTTT. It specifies CATSTASRRTAQHF.

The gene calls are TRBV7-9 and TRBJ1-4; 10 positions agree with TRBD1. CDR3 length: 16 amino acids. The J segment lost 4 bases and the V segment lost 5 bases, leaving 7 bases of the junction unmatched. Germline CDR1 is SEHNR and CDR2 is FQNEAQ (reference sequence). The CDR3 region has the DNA TGTGCCAGCAGCCGGGACAGGGGAGGGGGTAATGAAAAACTGTTTTTT. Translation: CASSRDRGGGNEKLFF. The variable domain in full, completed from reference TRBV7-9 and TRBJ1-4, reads DTGVSQNPRHKITKRGQNVTFRCDPISEHNRLYWYRQTLGQGPEFLTYFQNEAQLEKSRLLSDRFSAERPKGSFSTLEIQRTEQGDSAMYLCASSRDRGGGNEKLFFGSGTQLSVL.

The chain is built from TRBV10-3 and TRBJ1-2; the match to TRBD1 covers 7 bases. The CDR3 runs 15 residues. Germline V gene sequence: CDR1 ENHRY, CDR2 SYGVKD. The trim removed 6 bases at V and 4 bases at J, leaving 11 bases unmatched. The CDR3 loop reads CAISPTGENFYGYTF. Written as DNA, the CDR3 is TGTGCCATCAGCCCTACAGGGGAAAACTTCTATGGCTACACCTTC.

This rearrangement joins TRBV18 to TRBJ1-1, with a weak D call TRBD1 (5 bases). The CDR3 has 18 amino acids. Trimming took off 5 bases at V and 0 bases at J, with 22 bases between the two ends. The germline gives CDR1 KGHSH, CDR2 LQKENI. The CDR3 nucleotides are TGTGCCAGCTCAACAAAGGTAGGTGGGGAAGGGGTGAACACTGAAGCTTTCTTT. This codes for CASSTKVGGEGVNTEAFF.

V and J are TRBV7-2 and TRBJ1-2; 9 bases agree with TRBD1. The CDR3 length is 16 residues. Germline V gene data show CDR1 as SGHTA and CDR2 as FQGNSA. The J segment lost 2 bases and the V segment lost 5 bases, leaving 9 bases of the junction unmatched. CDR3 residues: CASSILAGQGNYGYTF. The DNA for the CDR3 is TGTGCCAGCAGCATCCTAGCGGGACAGGGCAACTATGGCTACACCTTC.

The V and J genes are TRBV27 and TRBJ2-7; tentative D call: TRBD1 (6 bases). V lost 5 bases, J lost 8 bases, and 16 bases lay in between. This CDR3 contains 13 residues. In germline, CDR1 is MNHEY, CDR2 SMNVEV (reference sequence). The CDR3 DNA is TGTGCCAGCAGTCTCCGGGACAAGGTGCAGCAGTACTTC. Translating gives CASSLRDKVQQYF.

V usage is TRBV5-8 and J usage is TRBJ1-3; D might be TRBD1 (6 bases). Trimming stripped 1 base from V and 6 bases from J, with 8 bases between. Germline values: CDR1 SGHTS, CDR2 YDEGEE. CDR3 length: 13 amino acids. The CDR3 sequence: CASSLNRANTIYF. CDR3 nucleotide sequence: TGTGCCAGCAGCTTGAACAGGGCAAACACCATATATTTT.

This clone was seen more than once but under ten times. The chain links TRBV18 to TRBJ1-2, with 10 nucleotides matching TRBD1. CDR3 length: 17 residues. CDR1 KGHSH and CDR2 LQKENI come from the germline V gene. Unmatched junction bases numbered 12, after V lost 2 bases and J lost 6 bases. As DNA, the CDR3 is TGTGCCAGCTCACCATCTTCTAGAGGACAGGGGGATCATGGCTACACCTTC. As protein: CASSPSSRGQGDHGYTF.